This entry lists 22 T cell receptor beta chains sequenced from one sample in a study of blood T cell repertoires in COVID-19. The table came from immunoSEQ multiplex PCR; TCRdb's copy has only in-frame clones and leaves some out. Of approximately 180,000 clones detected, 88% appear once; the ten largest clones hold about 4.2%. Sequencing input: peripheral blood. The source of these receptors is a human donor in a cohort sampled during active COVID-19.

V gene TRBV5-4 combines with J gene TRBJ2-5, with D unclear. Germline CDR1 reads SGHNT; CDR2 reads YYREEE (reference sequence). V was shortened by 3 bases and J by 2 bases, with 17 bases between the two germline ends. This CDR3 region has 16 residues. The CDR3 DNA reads TGTGCCAGCAGCTCCGTTACATACACAATTCAAGAGACCCAGTACTTC. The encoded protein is CASSSVTYTIQETQYF.

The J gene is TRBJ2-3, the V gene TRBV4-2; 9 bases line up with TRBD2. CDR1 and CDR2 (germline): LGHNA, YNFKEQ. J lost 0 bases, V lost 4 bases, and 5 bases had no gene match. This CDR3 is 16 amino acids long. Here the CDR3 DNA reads TGTGCCAGCAGCCTCAGACTAGCGGAGAGCACAGATACGCAGTATTTT. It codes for CASSLRLAESTDTQYF.

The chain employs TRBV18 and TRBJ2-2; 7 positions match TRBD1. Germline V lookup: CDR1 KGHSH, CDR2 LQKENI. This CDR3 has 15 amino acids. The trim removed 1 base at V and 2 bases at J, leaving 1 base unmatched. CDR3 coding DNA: TGTGCCAGCTCACCACGACAGGGAAACACCGGGGAGCTGTTTTTT. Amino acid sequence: CASSPRQGNTGELFF.

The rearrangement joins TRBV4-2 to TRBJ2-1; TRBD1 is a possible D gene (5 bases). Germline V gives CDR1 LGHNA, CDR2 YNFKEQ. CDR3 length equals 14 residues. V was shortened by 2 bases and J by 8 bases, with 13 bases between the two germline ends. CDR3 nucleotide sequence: TGTGCCAGCAGCCAACCAGGACAAGGCCATGAGCAGTTCTTC. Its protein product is CASSQPGQGHEQFF.

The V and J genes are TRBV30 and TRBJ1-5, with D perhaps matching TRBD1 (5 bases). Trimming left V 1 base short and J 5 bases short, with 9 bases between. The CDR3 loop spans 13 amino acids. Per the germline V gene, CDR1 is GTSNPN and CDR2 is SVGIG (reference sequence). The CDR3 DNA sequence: TGTGCCTGGAGTGCCGGGGGGGATCAGCCCCAGCATTTT. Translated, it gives CAWSAGGDQPQHF.

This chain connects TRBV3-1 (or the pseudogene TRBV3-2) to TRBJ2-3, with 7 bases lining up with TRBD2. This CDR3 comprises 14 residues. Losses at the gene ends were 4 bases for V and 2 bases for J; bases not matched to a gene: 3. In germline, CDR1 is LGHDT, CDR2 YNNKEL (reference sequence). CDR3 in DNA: TGTGCCAGCAGCCGGGGACTACCCACAGATACGCAGTATTTT. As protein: CASSRGLPTDTQYF.

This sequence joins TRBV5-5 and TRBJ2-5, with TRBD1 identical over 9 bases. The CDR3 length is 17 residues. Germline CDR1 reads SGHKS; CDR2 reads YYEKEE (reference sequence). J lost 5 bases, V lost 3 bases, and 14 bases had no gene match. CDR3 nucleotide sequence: TGTGCCAGCAGCTCCGGACAGGGGCACAACCTTTATGAGACCCAGTACTTC. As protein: CASSSGQGHNLYETQYF. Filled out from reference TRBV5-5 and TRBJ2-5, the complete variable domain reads DAGVTQSPTHLIKTRGQQVTLRCSPISGHKSVSWYQQVLGQGPQFIFQYYEKEERGRGNFPDRFSARQFPNYSSELNVNALLLGDSALYLCASSSGQGHNLYETQYFGPGTRLLVL.

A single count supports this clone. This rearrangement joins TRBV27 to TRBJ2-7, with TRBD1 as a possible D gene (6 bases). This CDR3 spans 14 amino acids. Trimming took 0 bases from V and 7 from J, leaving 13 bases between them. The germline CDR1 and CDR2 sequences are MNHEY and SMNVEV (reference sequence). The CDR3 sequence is CASSLSAGESEQYF. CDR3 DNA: TGTGCCAGCAGTTTATCGGCAGGGGAGAGTGAGCAGTACTTC.

The CDR3 reads CASSQAGYYGYTF. The CDR3 DNA reads TGCGCCAGCAGCCAAGCCGGGTACTATGGCTACACCTTC. The chain recombines TRBV4-1 with TRBJ1-2, with D unclear. This CDR3 contains 13 residues. V was trimmed by 1 base and J by 3 bases, leaving 6 bases between them. The germline V gene encodes CDR1 MGHRA and CDR2 YSYEKL.

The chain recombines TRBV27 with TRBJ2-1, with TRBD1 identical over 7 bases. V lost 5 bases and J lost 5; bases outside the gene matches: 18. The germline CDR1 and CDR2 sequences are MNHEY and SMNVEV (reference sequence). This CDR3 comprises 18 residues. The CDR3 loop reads CASSPLDFTGVGNNEQFF. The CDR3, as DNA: TGTGCCAGCAGTCCGCTCGACTTTACAGGGGTTGGGAACAATGAGCAGTTCTTC.

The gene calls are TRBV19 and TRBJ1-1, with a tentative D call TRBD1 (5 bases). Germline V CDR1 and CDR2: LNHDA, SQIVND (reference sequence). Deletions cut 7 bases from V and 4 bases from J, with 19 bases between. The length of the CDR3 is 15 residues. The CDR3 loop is CASNSGGRTGTEAFF. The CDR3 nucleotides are TGTGCCAGTAATTCGGGGGGACGAACGGGCACTGAAGCTTTCTTT.

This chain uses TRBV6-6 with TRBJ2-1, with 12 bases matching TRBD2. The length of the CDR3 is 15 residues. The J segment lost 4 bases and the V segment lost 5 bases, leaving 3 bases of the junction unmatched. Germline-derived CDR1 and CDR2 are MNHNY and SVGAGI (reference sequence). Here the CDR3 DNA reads TGTGCCAGCAGTCGTACTAGCGGGAGGTACAATGAGCAGTTCTTC. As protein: CASSRTSGRYNEQFF.

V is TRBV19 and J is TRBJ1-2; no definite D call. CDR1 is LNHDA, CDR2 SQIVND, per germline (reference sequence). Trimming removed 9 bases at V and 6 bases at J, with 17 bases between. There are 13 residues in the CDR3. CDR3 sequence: CASTARRTDGYTF. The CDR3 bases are TGTGCCAGCACCGCCAGGAGGACGGATGGCTACACCTTC.

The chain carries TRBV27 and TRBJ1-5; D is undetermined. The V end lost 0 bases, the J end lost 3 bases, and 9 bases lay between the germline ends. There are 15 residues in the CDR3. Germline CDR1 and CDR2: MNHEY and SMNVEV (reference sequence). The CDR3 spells CASSLSGGNNQPQHF. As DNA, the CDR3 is TGTGCCAGCAGTTTATCTGGCGGGAACAATCAGCCCCAGCATTTT.

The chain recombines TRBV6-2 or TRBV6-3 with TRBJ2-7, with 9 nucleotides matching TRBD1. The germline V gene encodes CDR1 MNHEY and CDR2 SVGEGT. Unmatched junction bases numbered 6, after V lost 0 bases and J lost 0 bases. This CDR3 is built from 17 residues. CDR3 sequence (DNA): TGTGCCAGCAGTTACTCGGCCCAGGGACAGGGCTCCTACGAGCAGTACTTC. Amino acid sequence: CASSYSAQGQGSYEQYF.

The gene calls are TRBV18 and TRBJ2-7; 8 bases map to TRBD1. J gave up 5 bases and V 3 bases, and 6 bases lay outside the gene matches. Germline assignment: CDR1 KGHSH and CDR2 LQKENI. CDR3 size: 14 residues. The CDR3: CASSPVDRGHEQYF. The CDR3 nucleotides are TGTGCCAGCTCACCGGTAGACAGGGGCCACGAGCAGTACTTC.

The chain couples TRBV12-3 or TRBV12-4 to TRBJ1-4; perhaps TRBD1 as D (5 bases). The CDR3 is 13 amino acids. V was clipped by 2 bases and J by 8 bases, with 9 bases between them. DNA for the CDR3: TGTGCCAGCAGTTTAAGTGACAGCGAAAAACTGTTTTTT. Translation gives CASSLSDSEKLFF.

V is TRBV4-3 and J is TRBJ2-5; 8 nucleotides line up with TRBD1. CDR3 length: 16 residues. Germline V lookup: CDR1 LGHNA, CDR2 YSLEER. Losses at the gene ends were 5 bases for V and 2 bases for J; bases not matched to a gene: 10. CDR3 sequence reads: CASSEAGTGRQETQYF. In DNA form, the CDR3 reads TGCGCCAGCAGCGAAGCCGGGACAGGCCGGCAAGAGACCCAGTACTTC.

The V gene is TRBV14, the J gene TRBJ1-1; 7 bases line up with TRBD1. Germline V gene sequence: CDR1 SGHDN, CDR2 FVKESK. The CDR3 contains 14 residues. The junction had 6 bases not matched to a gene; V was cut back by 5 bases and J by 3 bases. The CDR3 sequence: CASSSQGPYTEAFF. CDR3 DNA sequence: TGTGCCAGCAGCTCACAGGGGCCTTACACTGAAGCTTTCTTT.

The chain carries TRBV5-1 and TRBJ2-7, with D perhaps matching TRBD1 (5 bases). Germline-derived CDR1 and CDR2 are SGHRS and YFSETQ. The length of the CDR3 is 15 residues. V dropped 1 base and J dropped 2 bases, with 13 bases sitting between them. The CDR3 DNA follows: TGCGCCAGCAGCTTGCAGGGATCGAATGCCTACGAGCAGTACTTC. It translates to CASSLQGSNAYEQYF.

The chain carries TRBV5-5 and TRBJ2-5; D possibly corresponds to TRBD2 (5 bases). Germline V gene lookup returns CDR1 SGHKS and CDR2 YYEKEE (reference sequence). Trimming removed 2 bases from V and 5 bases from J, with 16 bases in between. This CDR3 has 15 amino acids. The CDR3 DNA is TGTGCCAGCAGCTTCCGTTTCGGGGTCGGGGAGACCCAGTACTTC. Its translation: CASSFRFGVGETQYF.

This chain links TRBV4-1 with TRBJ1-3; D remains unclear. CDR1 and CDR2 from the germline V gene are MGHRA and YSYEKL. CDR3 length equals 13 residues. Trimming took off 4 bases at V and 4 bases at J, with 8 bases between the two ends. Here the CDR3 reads CASSPRRGNTIYF. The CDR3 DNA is TGCGCCAGCAGCCCACGTCGGGGAAACACCATATATTTT.